This T cell receptor (beta chain) was sequenced for a study of regulatory T cells in long-lasting Graves disease (dated by TCRdb to about 2021). Turning to the overall study: Patients with newly diagnosed Graves' disease had been on antithyroid drugs for under 3 months. Patients with persistent Graves' disease were compared with patients with newly diagnosed Graves' disease using TCR sequencing and RNA sequencing of peripheral blood. The study was registered as a clinical trial and conducted in China. A total of around 35 samples underwent TCR sequencing: around 13 from persistent and around 20 from newly diagnosed Graves' disease patients. Results the study describes overall, beyond this receptor: More public clonotypes were shared among persistent patients (under 3,000) than among newly diagnosed patients (966). Preferential use of TRBV28, TRBJ1-2 and TRBJ2-5 was observed in persistent disease, whereas TRBV20-1 and TRBJ2-1 were favored in newly diagnosed disease. As a limitation, the authors acknowledged that the small sample size may reduce accuracy. Lower TCR Shannon entropy and fewer highly expanded clones were observed in persistent Graves' disease patients than in newly diagnosed patients, which suggested clonal expansion. The study examined only peripheral blood because the primary lesion, thyroid tissue, could not be accessed. Sequencing and analysis were restricted to the TCR beta chain.

The CDR3 runs 12 residues from the cysteine to the phenylalanine. The only DNA kept is the CDR3, 36 bases in frame from the first base. CDR1 MNHNS and CDR2 SASEGT were looked up in the germline V gene. V is clipped by 8 bases and J by 4 bases, and the sequence between their germline boundaries is 11 bases long. The sample's time point, from its label and the paper: newly diagnosed GD, antithyroid drugs for less than 3 months. RNA was extracted from PBMCs in TRIzol for both TCR sequencing and RNA sequencing. The diagnosis of Graves' disease was made according to American Thyroid Association guidelines. The patients came from an endocrinology department in Xi'an, China. From each patient, nine milliliters of peripheral blood was collected into an EDTA anticoagulant tube. PBMCs were isolated by Ficoll Paque Plus density gradient separation without further T cell sorting. An Agilent 2100 Bioanalyzer and agarose gel were used to check RNA quality, and a NanoDrop 2000 was used to measure RNA concentration.

At least ten counts were recorded for this clonotype. What antigen it recognizes has not been identified. Per-base quality was not reported, and no clone a single base away is much larger than it. Libraries were prepared through multiplex PCR. TCRdb names Illumina HiSeq 4000 as the instrument used. CDR3 regions were amplified by Arm-PCR with iRepertoire HTBI primers to construct TCR beta libraries. PCR products were gel purified before sequencing. The original pipeline was this. Gene usage analysis of CDR3 amino acid clonotypes relied on the 60 or so TRBV and over 13 TRBJ segments identified across samples. COPE and FqMerger were used to merge the filtered high-quality paired reads into contigs. BLAST was used to align contigs to the IMGT TRBV, TRBD and TRBJ reference genes, and CDR3 was defined following IMGT. Any clonotype with a frequency above 0.1% was counted as a highly expanded clone. Shannon entropy was used to measure repertoire diversity, and the Gini coefficient was used to measure V-J evenness. Public clonotypes were defined as clonotypes shared by more than one individual. TCRdb trimmed the raw reads at Q25, called clones with MiXCR and kept productive beta chains. Rows merge per CDR3 protein into single entries with the most common DNA and genes. The V and J calls were not made by the authors but by TCRdb's processing. The sample data list some 560,000 distinct CDR3 sequences, and 15% to 20% of these were observed just once. Of the sample, 20% to 25% is held by the ten largest clones.

These data also formed part of another study, on T cells in Graves' hyperthyroidism and ophthalmopathy. Per the second study: Stable Graves' hyperthyroidism was defined as no progression to ophthalmopathy during 18 months of follow-up. The hyperthyroidism patients were between 18 and 65 years old and newly diagnosed, with a disease duration of less than 2 months. Any patient with an uncontrolled infection, another autoimmune disease, pregnancy or lactation was excluded. Diagnoses relied on clinical symptoms, serum thyroxine and TRAb, thyroid ultrasound and orbital computed tomography. For the first round of RT-PCR on the TCR CDR3, the HTBI primer set was used together with the Qiagen OneStep RT-PCR kit. Most expanded thyroid clonotypes (frequency above 0.001) were also found in blood, which suggests that blood repertoires may mirror thyroid immune responses. A model built on a 13 V-J signature distinguished ophthalmopathy from stable hyperthyroidism, reaching 85% to 90% sensitivity and under 84% specificity in cross-validation and 80%/75% in testing. In validation, progression to ophthalmopathy was predicted by the model with nearly 71% sensitivity and roughly 72% specificity, a median of roughly six months before onset. To identify TCR V-J signatures that set the groups apart, the researchers used a discovery cohort of about a hundred patients, made up of 40 to 45 with Graves' ophthalmopathy and 55 to 65 with stable Graves' hyperthyroidism. Prospective prediction of ophthalmopathy was tested in an independent validation cohort consisting of 18 to 20 hyperthyroidism patients and some 16 patients who later progressed to ophthalmopathy. For training and testing, the 100 or so patients in the discovery cohort were randomly divided in a 7:3 ratio. In over five Graves' hyperthyroidism patients, the study also compared T-cell repertoires from thyroid tissue with T-cell repertoires from blood. After blood sampling, hyperthyroidism patients were treated with methimazole at a starting dose of 30 mg daily, and ophthalmopathy patients were treated with high-dose intravenous methylprednisolone. Libraries were constructed in a second round of multiplex PCR, after which size selection and purification were carried out. Libraries were sequenced paired-end with 100 bp reads on an Illumina HiSeq2000. SOAPnuke was used to process the raw data, throwing out any read that contained adapters or uncalled bases, had a mean Phred below 15, or lacked an exact constant-primer or identifier match. COPE v1.2.5 was used to merge high-quality paired reads, and clonotypes were defined as unique nucleotide sequences. Clonotypes were aligned to IMGT TRBV, TRBD and TRBJ reference segments using MiTCR v1.1. The analysis was restricted to V-J combinations with a frequency above 0.0001, which together covered roughly 99% of the repertoires. A TCS score was defined as the ratio of F50 (clonal expansion) to E x V (chaos), with BLOSUM62-based TCRdist applied between CDR3 peptides within each V-J. Welch's t-statistics and random forest reduced roughly 530 V-J features to around 14, which were used in a naive Bayes classifier (R e1071). Sample size was not statistically predetermined, and blinding of investigators to group allocation was not performed. The paper describes TCR Vbeta CDR3 sequencing of 120 to 150 peripheral blood samples, made up of some 42 ophthalmopathy patients, 70 to 80 hyperthyroidism patients and 17 progressor patients.

The clonotype was recovered from a woman aged 35-65 years with Graves disease. Donor details come from another sample of the same person, matched by shared clones. The input for sequencing was peripheral blood mononuclear cells (PBMCs), taken at new diagnosis, from a patient treated with antithyroid drugs. The V and J genes are TRBV6-1 and TRBJ1-2; TRBD1 might be the D gene, on 5 matching bases. The CDR3 amino acid sequence is: CASQDSPYGYTF. The base sequence is TGTGCCAGCCAAGACAGTCCCTATGGCTACACCTTC.